This TCR beta chain stems from a study of T cell repertoires in cytomegalovirus infection (dated by TCRdb to about 2019). Regarding the study in general: Donor HLA type was relevant to the analysis, because carriage of CMV infection together with the matching HLA type was indicated by public TCR beta signatures. What the work shows at the level of the full study, not this receptor alone: In both this cohort and an independent cohort of some 370 donors, the cumulative frequency of public TCR beta family members distinguished carriers of CMV infection plus the relevant HLA type. The ex vivo response was dominated by HLA-C-restricted CMV-specific TCR beta clonotypes, which also provided the single most frequent clonotype in two of eight donors.

After removal of 11 bases from V and 0 bases from J, the junction retains 3 bases not matched to a gene. CDR1 and CDR2 (MNHEY, SVGEGT) derive from the germline V gene. The CDR3 sequence holds 13 residues, the cysteine and phenylalanine included. Only CDR3 DNA remains: 39 bases, in frame from the first base. Sequenced using an Illumina HiSeq 1500. TCRdb redid the processing of the public reads, applying fastp at Q25 and MiXCR, and retained in-frame beta chains. Rows are unified per CDR3 protein, each entry keeping the most common DNA and genes. In all, the sample holds hundreds of thousands of distinct CDR3 sequences, and roughly 24% of those were seen once. 8% of the sample is taken by the ten largest. This clonotype came up many times. Its cognate antigen has yet to be identified. The sample holds no much larger clone one base away, and base qualities are not on file.

The sample consisted of CD8+ T cells from PBMCs. The sequence came from a human donor in good health (CMV status not recorded). Some clones in this sample may be carry-over from other donors' samples. The chain was built from TRBV6-2 or TRBV6-3 and TRBJ2-2, and 7 junction bases match TRBD1. CDR3 loop: CAAGTANTGELFF. The DNA reads TGTGCCGCCGGGACAGCGAACACCGGGGAGCTGTTTTTT.